The T cell receptor (beta chain) described here comes from a study of blood T cell repertoires in COVID-19. There are 14 residues in the CDR3. The germline CDR1 and CDR2 sequences are MDHEN and SYDVKM. Trimming stripped 4 bases from V and 3 bases from J, with 10 bases between. Here immunoSEQ multiplex PCR was the method, and the copy in TCRdb shows in-frame clones only, minus some. The sample has approximately 85,000 clones, 85% seen once; the top ten hold roughly 10%. V is TRBV28 and J is TRBJ1-5; D may be TRBD1 (6 bases). This receptor was taken from a woman aged 65 to 85 with active or convalescent COVID-19. The sample was peripheral blood. The CDR3 spells CASSSRTVNQPQHF. CDR3 nucleotides: TGTGCCAGCAGTTCTAGGACAGTCAATCAGCCCCAGCATTTT. The entire variable domain, with the rest obtained from reference TRBV28 and TRBJ1-5, is as follows: DVKVTQSSRYLVKRTGEKVFLECVQDMDHENMFWYRQDPGLGLRLIYFSYDVKMKEKGDIPEGYSVSREKKERFSLILESASTNQTSMYLCASSSRTVNQPQHFGDGTRLSIL.